One sample yielded the 19 T cell receptor beta chains listed below, sequenced in a study of T cell responses to AZD1222 COVID-19 vaccine. Generated by immunoSEQ multiplex PCR, the TCRdb table keeps only in-frame clones and is missing some. The sample consists of around 100,000 clones, over 90% of them appearing once. This sample comprised peripheral blood, obtained on day 0 of AZD1222 vaccination. The receptor set was obtained from an adult in good health.

This clone was counted only a few times. The V call is TRBV7-9, the J call TRBJ2-7; TRBD1 agrees at 7 bases. CDR3 length: 15 amino acids. Looked up from germline, CDR1 is SEHNR and CDR2 is FQNEAQ (reference sequence). Unmatched junction bases numbered 8, after V lost 3 bases and J lost 3 bases. CDR3 amino acids: CASSFTGASLYEQYF. The CDR3 DNA follows: TGTGCCAGCAGCTTTACAGGGGCCTCCCTCTACGAGCAGTACTTC.

V usage is TRBV6-5 and J usage is TRBJ1-3; no clear D gene. Trimming took off 4 bases at V and 0 bases at J, with 4 bases between the two ends. Germline CDR1 and CDR2: MNHEY and SVGAGI. The CDR3 has 13 amino acids. CDR3 sequence (DNA): TGTGCCAGCAGTTCCTACTCTGGAAACACCATATATTTT. This translates into CASSSYSGNTIYF.

The chain joins TRBV27 to TRBJ2-7, with D perhaps matching TRBD2 (5 bases). Trimming shortened V by 6 bases and J by 3 bases, and 12 bases separated the two germline ends. Per the germline V gene, CDR1 is MNHEY and CDR2 is SMNVEV (reference sequence). The CDR3 runs 13 residues. The DNA for the CDR3 is TGTGCCAGCAGCCTGAGGGATTACTACGAGCAGTACTTC. Protein product: CASSLRDYYEQYF.

The CDR3 here is CASSAAGYNEQFF. The CDR3 DNA sequence: TGTGCCAGCAGCGCTGCAGGATACAATGAGCAGTTCTTC. The chain links TRBV6-5 to TRBJ2-1, with D unclear. V was shortened by 6 bases and J by 4 bases, with 10 bases between the two germline ends. The CDR3 sequence is 13 residues long. Germline assignment: CDR1 MNHEY and CDR2 SVGAGI.

The chain has TRBV3-1 (or the pseudogene TRBV3-2) and TRBJ1-1; D is perhaps TRBD1 (5 bases). The V gene lost 4 bases and the J gene lost 11 bases, with 17 bases spanning the gap. CDR1 is LGHDT, CDR2 YNNKEL, per germline (reference sequence). This CDR3 has 13 amino acids. The CDR3 is CASSPKPGLGAFF. In DNA form, the CDR3 reads TGTGCCAGCAGCCCCAAGCCGGGGCTTGGGGCTTTCTTT.

This chain links TRBV3-1 (or the pseudogene TRBV3-2) with TRBJ2-1; the D gene is possibly TRBD2 (6 bases). From germline, CDR1 is LGHDT and CDR2 YNNKEL (reference sequence). Trimming took 8 bases from V and 6 from J, leaving 17 bases between them. This CDR3 contains 14 residues. CDR3 sequence reads: CASASGEPPNEQFF. The CDR3 coding sequence is TGTGCCAGCGCGTCGGGAGAACCTCCCAATGAGCAGTTCTTC.

This clone has just a few counts. The chain uses TRBV10-3 and TRBJ2-1, with D possibly being TRBD1 (5 bases). The CDR3 length is 15 residues. V was trimmed by 4 bases and J by 5 bases, leaving 15 bases between them. Germline loops: CDR1 ENHRY, CDR2 SYGVKD. CDR3 in amino acids: CAISGGTAPNNEQFF. In DNA, the CDR3 is TGTGCCATCAGTGGGGGCACCGCGCCGAACAATGAGCAGTTCTTC.

This chain connects TRBV6-4 to TRBJ2-5; D is unresolved. Between the trimmed V and J ends, which lost 10 bases and 5 bases, there was a span of 17 bases. This CDR3 region has 13 residues. Germline-derived CDR1 and CDR2 are MRHNA and SNTAGT. The DNA for the CDR3 is TGTGCCATCCCCCGTTTAAGCCTGGAGACCCAGTACTTC. It yields the protein CAIPRLSLETQYF.

V usage is TRBV2 and J usage is TRBJ1-5, with D uncertain. Germline CDR1 SNHLY, CDR2 FYNNEI. The V and J ends lost 3 bases and 3 bases respectively, with 12 bases between them. The CDR3 covers 15 residues. The CDR3 nucleotides read TGTGCCAGCAGTGACTGGGCAGAATCCAATCAGCCCCAGCATTTT. This sequence encodes CASSDWAESNQPQHF.

J is TRBJ2-4 and V is TRBV2, with D possibly being TRBD2 (5 bases). Per germline, CDR1 SNHLY and CDR2 FYNNEI. Trimming removed 6 bases from V and 4 bases from J, with 7 bases in between. The CDR3 consists of 12 residues. CDR3 in DNA: TGTGCCAGCAGGGGAGAGAAAAACATTCAGTACTTC. Translating gives CASRGEKNIQYF.

J is TRBJ2-1 and V is TRBV10-1; D is perhaps TRBD2 (6 bases). Trimming cost V 3 bases and J 6 bases, with 21 bases left between them. CDR1 WNHNN and CDR2 SYGVQD come from the germline V gene (reference sequence). The CDR3 length is 17 residues. In DNA form, the CDR3 reads TGCGCCAGCAGTGACACCTACTCCGGGAGATCGGTCAATGAGCAGTTCTTC. Encoded protein: CASSDTYSGRSVNEQFF.

The V and J genes are TRBV7-2 and TRBJ1-2, with 8 bases matching TRBD1. CDR1 is SGHTA, CDR2 FQGNSA, per germline. V was pared by 0 bases and J by 4 bases, with 16 bases of the junction left unmatched. The CDR3 is 19 residues long. CDR3 sequence: CASSLAWSRGLFSGYGYTF. For the CDR3, the DNA is TGTGCCAGCAGCTTAGCTTGGTCCAGGGGGCTGTTCTCTGGCTATGGCTACACCTTC.

The chain joins TRBV29-1 to TRBJ1-2, with 9 bases fitting TRBD1. The ends lost 7 bases at V and 2 bases at J; junction bases unmatched: 5. The germline CDR1 and CDR2 sequences are SQVTM and ANQGSEA. The CDR3 is made up of 13 amino acids. The CDR3 nucleotides are TGCAGCGCGTGGGACAGGGAAAACTATGGCTACACCTTC. Translating gives CSAWDRENYGYTF. Based on the CDR3 plus reference TRBV29-1 and TRBJ1-2, the full variable domain is SAVISQKPSRDICQRGTSLTIQCQVDSQVTMMFWYRQQPGQSLTLIATANQGSEATYESGFVIDKFPISRPNLTFSTLTVSNMSPEDSSIYLCSAWDRENYGYTFGSGTRLTVV.

The chain joins TRBV28 to TRBJ1-2; D remains ambiguous. Germline lookup yields CDR1 MDHEN and CDR2 SYDVKM. The CDR3 is 14 residues long. V was cut by 7 bases and J by 0 bases, with 12 bases left in between. This chain's CDR3 is CASISAGTNYGYTF. The CDR3 nucleotides read TGTGCCAGCATCAGCGCCGGCACTAACTATGGCTACACCTTC.

The V gene is TRBV6-5, the J gene TRBJ2-6; 8 positions match TRBD1. V lost 6 bases to trimming and J lost 1 base; unmatched junction nucleotides: 2. Looked up from germline, CDR1 is MNHEY and CDR2 is SVGAGI. This CDR3 is 15 amino acids long. This chain's CDR3 is CASSTGGSGANVLTF. CDR3 DNA sequence: TGTGCCAGCAGCACAGGGGGATCTGGGGCCAACGTCCTGACTTTC.

The V and J genes are TRBV3-1 (or the pseudogene TRBV3-2) and TRBJ2-7; the D gene is possibly TRBD2 (5 bases). Germline CDR1 reads LGHDT; CDR2 reads YNNKEL (reference sequence). The V end lost 4 bases, the J end lost 6 bases, and 13 bases lay between the germline ends. The CDR3 has 13 amino acids. DNA of the CDR3: TGTGCCAGCAGCCCACCTCCGGGATCCGAGCAGTACTTC. Translation: CASSPPPGSEQYF.

The chain carries TRBV10-2 and TRBJ1-1; D remains ambiguous. V was clipped by 1 base and J by 8 bases, with 5 bases between them. There are 11 residues in the CDR3. Per germline, CDR1 WSHSY and CDR2 SAAADI. Here the CDR3 reads CASSEFAEAFF. CDR3 nucleotides: TGCGCCAGCAGTGAGTTCGCAGAAGCTTTCTTT.

The genes are TRBV3-1 (or the pseudogene TRBV3-2) and TRBJ1-3; D is unclear. The CDR3 is 16 amino acids. Trimming left V 1 base short and J 2 bases short, with 12 bases between. The germline V gene has CDR1 LGHDT and CDR2 YNNKEL (reference sequence). CDR3 sequence (DNA): TGTGCCAGCAGCCAAGTTCAGGCTATACCTGGAAACACCATATATTTT. Protein product: CASSQVQAIPGNTIYF.

This sequence joins TRBV4-1 and TRBJ2-7, with D tentatively TRBD1 (6 bases). The V end lost 1 base, the J end lost 3 bases, and 22 bases lay between the germline ends. Germline values: CDR1 MGHRA, CDR2 YSYEKL. The CDR3 is 18 residues long. The CDR3 is CASSQVERTATFIYEQYF. The CDR3, as DNA: TGCGCCAGCAGCCAAGTTGAAAGGACAGCCACTTTTATCTACGAGCAGTACTTC.